This entry lists 11 T cell receptor beta chains sequenced from one sample in a study of blood T cells in healthy people across ages. Next came a second PCR, run for about 7 to 12 cycles, which used a sample-barcoded 5' primer along with a J-beta primer mix. TCRdb passed the 5' RACE reads through MiXCR, listing each CDR3 protein once. This table has about 970,000 distinct CDR3 sequences, roughly 50% appearing once. The sequencing input was blood. The receptors derive from a woman aged 60-75 years in good health.

This clonotype came up many times. The chain couples TRBV10-3 to TRBJ1-2; tentative D call: TRBD1 (6 bases). Trimming pared 5 bases from V and 6 bases from J, leaving 13 bases between. The germline CDR1 and CDR2 sequences are ENHRY and SYGVKD. The CDR3 is 13 amino acids. CDR3 amino acids: CAISMGRGNGYTF. The DNA for the CDR3 is TGTGCCATCAGTATGGGGAGGGGGAATGGCTACACCTTC.

In its sample, this clonotype was seen a few times. The V and J genes are TRBV28 and TRBJ2-5, with D unclear. This CDR3 is 13 amino acids long. Trimming stripped 8 bases from V and 1 base from J, with 11 bases between. Germline V CDR1 and CDR2: MDHEN, SYDVKM. The CDR3 sequence: CASRRPPQETQYF. Here the CDR3 DNA reads TGTGCCAGCCGTCGGCCCCCCCAAGAGACCCAGTACTTC. Full variable domain (remainder filled in from reference TRBV28 and TRBJ2-5): DVKVTQSSRYLVKRTGEKVFLECVQDMDHENMFWYRQDPGLGLRLIYFSYDVKMKEKGDIPEGYSVSREKKERFSLILESASTNQTSMYLCASRRPPQETQYFGPGTRLLVL.

On this clonotype itself: One end of the junction fails to match germline, which may point to a read error. The V gene is TRBV25-1, the J gene TRBJ2-2, with a weak D call TRBD2 (5 bases). The length of the CDR3 is 17 residues. Germline lookup yields CDR1 MGHDK and CDR2 SYGVNS. CDR3 sequence (DNA): TGTGCCAGCAGCGAATCTGGCGCGAGGGCCATGATCGGGGAGCTGTTTTTT. Translating it yields CASSESGARAMIGELFF.

J is TRBJ2-5 and V is TRBV19; no firm D call. CDR1 is LNHDA and CDR2 is SQIVND in the germline V gene (reference sequence). V lost 10 bases and J 0 bases, leaving 9 bases between the germline ends. The CDR3 sequence is 12 residues long. The CDR3 protein is CATRRNQETQYF. The DNA for the CDR3 is TGTGCCACGCGACGGAACCAAGAGACCCAGTACTTC.

The chain is built from TRBV20-1 and TRBJ1-2; TRBD1 matches 12 bases. Germline CDR1 reads DFQATT; CDR2 reads SNEGSKA (reference sequence). This CDR3 region has 15 residues. Trimming cost V 7 bases and J 4 bases; bases outside gene matches: 10. As DNA, the CDR3 is TGCAGTGTCCAAGGGGACAGGGGGCAGGTCTATGGCTACACCTTC. Translated: CSVQGDRGQVYGYTF.

The chain has TRBV25-1 and TRBJ2-5; D is undetermined. CDR1 is MGHDK, CDR2 SYGVNS, per germline. The CDR3 has 13 amino acids. Deletions cut 1 base from V and 4 bases from J, with 7 bases between. The chain's CDR3 is CASSESWRETQYF. CDR3 sequence (DNA): TGTGCCAGCAGTGAATCCTGGAGAGAGACCCAGTACTTC.

V and J are TRBV9 and TRBJ2-3; D is unclear. Germline CDR1 reads SGDLS; CDR2 reads YYNGEE. The CDR3 totals 14 residues. Trimming stripped 0 bases from V and 6 bases from J, with 11 bases between. The CDR3 here is CASSVDLSGDTQYF. CDR3 sequence (DNA): TGTGCCAGCAGCGTAGATCTGAGTGGTGATACGCAGTATTTT.

In this sample, this clonotype turned up a few times. This chain uses TRBV29-1 with TRBJ1-5, with 7 bases identical to TRBD1. The V gene's germline CDR1 is SQVTM and CDR2 ANQGSEA. V was clipped by 5 bases and J by 6 bases; unmatched bases: 7. This CDR3 region has 13 residues. The DNA for the CDR3 is TGCAGCGTTCGACAGGGATTGGCTCAGCCCCAGCATTTT. As protein: CSVRQGLAQPQHF.

The V and J genes are TRBV28 and TRBJ2-4, with 8 bases lining up with TRBD1. The J call is doubtful: the DNA matches TRBJ2-7 better. Germline V gives CDR1 MDHEN, CDR2 SYDVKM. There are 17 residues in the CDR3. Here the CDR3 reads CASSSISPGQVSYEQYF. CDR3 nucleotide sequence: TGTGCCAGCAGTTCGATTTCACCGGGACAGGTCTCCTACGAGCAGTACTTC.

The J gene is TRBJ2-5, the V gene TRBV29-1; 10 bases are shared with TRBD2. Trimming at V came to 6 bases and at J to 4 bases, leaving 5 bases not matched to a gene. From germline, CDR1 is SQVTM and CDR2 ANQGSEA. The CDR3 sequence is 13 residues long. The CDR3 loop reads CSVLAGGGETQYF. The DNA of the CDR3 is TGCAGCGTGTTAGCGGGAGGAGGAGAGACCCAGTACTTC.

V is TRBV6-5 and J is TRBJ1-2, with D unresolved. Germline V CDR1 and CDR2: MNHEY, SVGAGI. The ends were cut back, 6 bases at V and 0 bases at J, with 11 bases in the middle. The CDR3 covers 14 residues. CDR3 sequence reads: CASRWGEANYGYTF. Written as DNA, the CDR3 is TGTGCCAGCAGATGGGGTGAAGCTAACTATGGCTACACCTTC.